Listed below are T cell receptor beta chains from one sample, sequenced in a study of T cell repertoires in ileal Crohn's disease. Profiling relied on immunoSEQ multiplex PCR, and the TCRdb table lists in-frame clones only, not all of them. The sample consists of 3,800 or so clones, around 74% of them appearing once. Material for sequencing was ileal tissue. The receptors were sampled from an adult with Crohn's disease. CDR3s include the opening cysteine and the closing phenylalanine or tryptophan. The order of the fields is V gene, J gene, clone size, D gene, CDR3 DNA, CDR3 protein. The D gene is left open where the match is weak. The size entry is marked missing in some rows and otherwise reads once, few, many or a size class.

v_call: TRBV6-5; j_call: TRBJ1-6; clone_size: .; d_call: TRBD1; cdr3_nt: TGTGCCAGCAGTGGAAGGGGGCGGGATTCACCCCTCCACTTT; cdr3_aa: CASSGRGRDSPLHF
v_call: TRBV19; j_call: TRBJ1-6; clone_size: .; d_call: TRBD1; cdr3_nt: TGTGCCTCATCACCCAGGACAGGGGAGTCACCCCTCCACTTT; cdr3_aa: CASSPRTGESPLHF
v_call: TRBV19; j_call: TRBJ1-3; clone_size: .; d_call: .; cdr3_nt: TGTGCCAGTAGCCCGAGGGGGGGGATCCCAATCTCTGGAAACACCATATATTTT; cdr3_aa: CASSPRGGIPISGNTIYF
v_call: TRBV29-1; j_call: TRBJ1-1; clone_size: .; d_call: .; cdr3_nt: TGCAGCGTTGATTTCCGGGAGTCGAGCACTGAAGCTTTCTTT; cdr3_aa: CSVDFRESSTEAFF
v_call: TRBV30; j_call: TRBJ1-5; clone_size: .; d_call: TRBD1; cdr3_nt: TGTGCCTGGGCCACTGGGACAGGGAATCAGCCCCAGCATTTT; cdr3_aa: CAWATGTGNQPQHF
v_call: TRBV27; j_call: TRBJ2-4; clone_size: .; d_call: TRBD2; cdr3_nt: TGTGCCAGCAGCAGCGGGACTAGCGGCAAAAACATTCAGTACTTC; cdr3_aa: CASSSGTSGKNIQYF
v_call: TRBV6-1; j_call: TRBJ2-6; clone_size: .; d_call: .; cdr3_nt: TGTGCCAGCAGTCCCGGGAACTCTGGGGCCAACGTCCTGACTTTC; cdr3_aa: CASSPGNSGANVLTF
v_call: TRBV5-6; j_call: TRBJ2-5; clone_size: .; d_call: .; cdr3_nt: TGTGCCAGCAGCTTGTACCTAGGTACCCTACAAGAGACCCAGTACTTC; cdr3_aa: CASSLYLGTLQETQYF
v_call: TRBV11-2; j_call: TRBJ1-2; clone_size: .; d_call: .; cdr3_nt: TGTGCCAGCAGCTTATCAACGACAGGTTTCTATGGCTACACCTTC; cdr3_aa: CASSLSTTGFYGYTF
v_call: TRBV9; j_call: TRBJ2-3; clone_size: .; d_call: TRBD2; cdr3_nt: TGTGCCAGCAGCAGGTCCGCGGGAGAGACAGATACGCAGTATTTT; cdr3_aa: CASSRSAGETDTQYF
v_call: TRBV10-3; j_call: TRBJ1-5; clone_size: .; d_call: .; cdr3_nt: TGTGCCATCAGTGCCGACAGGTTGGGATTTAGCAATCAGCCCCAGCATTTT; cdr3_aa: CAISADRLGFSNQPQHF
v_call: TRBV28; j_call: TRBJ1-6; clone_size: .; d_call: .; cdr3_nt: TGTGCCAGCAGTCCCCCAGGGTTCGATTCACCCCTCCACTTT; cdr3_aa: CASSPPGFDSPLHF
v_call: TRBV27; j_call: TRBJ2-1; clone_size: .; d_call: TRBD2; cdr3_nt: TGTGCCAGCAGGGTCGGGACTAGCGGTAACAATGAGCAGTTCTTC; cdr3_aa: CASRVGTSGNNEQFF
v_call: TRBV7-2; j_call: TRBJ1-1; clone_size: .; d_call: .; cdr3_nt: TGTGCCAGCGTTATTAACACTGAAGCTTTCTTT; cdr3_aa: CASVINTEAFF
v_call: TRBV5-4; j_call: TRBJ2-1; clone_size: once; d_call: TRBD2; cdr3_nt: TGTGCCAGCAGGTTAGCGGGAGGGCCAGAGGAGCAGTTCTTC; cdr3_aa: CASRLAGGPEEQFF
v_call: TRBV9; j_call: TRBJ2-1; clone_size: .; d_call: TRBD1; cdr3_nt: TGTGCCAGCAGCGGACAGGGGTCGACCCTACTGGAGCAGTTCTTC; cdr3_aa: CASSGQGSTLLEQFF
v_call: TRBV11-2; j_call: TRBJ2-5; clone_size: .; d_call: TRBD1; cdr3_nt: TGTGCCAGCAGCTTATTTCGGGCAGGGGGCGAGGAGACCCAGTACTTC; cdr3_aa: CASSLFRAGGEETQYF
v_call: TRBV9; j_call: TRBJ1-3; clone_size: .; d_call: .; cdr3_nt: TGTGCCAGCAGAAAAGGGGTGAGCTCTGGAAACACCATATATTTT; cdr3_aa: CASRKGVSSGNTIYF
v_call: TRBV5-1; j_call: TRBJ2-5; clone_size: .; d_call: TRBD1; cdr3_nt: TGTGCCAGCAGCCCGGACAGGGGGGCCCAGTACTTC; cdr3_aa: CASSPDRGAQYF
v_call: TRBV6-6; j_call: TRBJ1-1; clone_size: .; d_call: TRBD1; cdr3_nt: TGTGCCAGCCGGGACAGAATGAACACTGAAGCTTTCTTT; cdr3_aa: CASRDRMNTEAFF
v_call: TRBV7-8; j_call: TRBJ2-1; clone_size: .; d_call: .; cdr3_nt: TGTGCCAGCAGCTTAAAATCGCCCGCACAGGGTGTCTACAATGAGCAGTTCTTC; cdr3_aa: CASSLKSPAQGVYNEQFF
v_call: TRBV7-2; j_call: TRBJ2-3; clone_size: once; d_call: .; cdr3_nt: TGTGCCAGCAGCGCCATAGCGACCCAGGCAGATACGCAGTATTTT; cdr3_aa: CASSAIATQADTQYF
v_call: TRBV19; j_call: TRBJ1-1; clone_size: .; d_call: .; cdr3_nt: TGTGCCAGTAGTCTGGCGCAGGGGAGAGCTGAAGCTTTCTTT; cdr3_aa: CASSLAQGRAEAFF
v_call: TRBV2; j_call: TRBJ2-2; clone_size: .; d_call: TRBD1; cdr3_nt: TGTGCCAGCAGTGGACAGGGGGCGTGGGCCGGGGAGCTGTTTTTT; cdr3_aa: CASSGQGAWAGELFF
v_call: TRBV5-4; j_call: TRBJ2-5; clone_size: .; d_call: .; cdr3_nt: TGTGCCAGCAGCTTGCTATCGAAGGCAGGCCAAGAGACCCAGTACTTC; cdr3_aa: CASSLLSKAGQETQYF
v_call: TRBV19; j_call: TRBJ2-3; clone_size: .; d_call: TRBD2; cdr3_nt: TGTGCCACCGGGGAGGGGAATTGGGCAGATACGCAGTATTTT; cdr3_aa: CATGEGNWADTQYF
v_call: TRBV5-1; j_call: TRBJ2-1; clone_size: .; d_call: .; cdr3_nt: TGTGCCAGCAGCTTGGAACAGAGCTCCTACAATGAGCAGTTCTTC; cdr3_aa: CASSLEQSSYNEQFF
v_call: TRBV7-2; j_call: TRBJ2-1; clone_size: .; d_call: TRBD2; cdr3_nt: TGTGCCAGCAGCTTCGCGGGGGGGCTAGACGAGCAGTTCTTC; cdr3_aa: CASSFAGGLDEQFF
v_call: TRBV9; j_call: TRBJ2-1; clone_size: .; d_call: TRBD2; cdr3_nt: TGTGCCAGCAGCGTAGTCCCCTCTGCTAGCGGGGGGGCGAATGAGCAGTTCTTC; cdr3_aa: CASSVVPSASGGANEQFF
v_call: TRBV7-2; j_call: TRBJ1-2; clone_size: .; d_call: .; cdr3_nt: TGTGCCAGCAGCTTTTCGGGGGTGTTCGAGGGCTACACCTTC; cdr3_aa: CASSFSGVFEGYTF
v_call: TRBV6-4; j_call: TRBJ2-2; clone_size: .; d_call: TRBD2; cdr3_nt: TGTGCCAGCAGCGAGCGGGAGAACGGGGAGCTGTTTTTT; cdr3_aa: CASSERENGELFF
v_call: TRBV7-6; j_call: TRBJ2-5; clone_size: .; d_call: .; cdr3_nt: TGTGCCAGCAGCCCCGCTAGCACTACCTCACAAGAGACCCAGTACTTC; cdr3_aa: CASSPASTTSQETQYF
v_call: TRBV18; j_call: TRBJ1-3; clone_size: once; d_call: .; cdr3_nt: TGTGCCAGCTCACCAGATTTATCAGACACCATATATTTT; cdr3_aa: CASSPDLSDTIYF
v_call: TRBV7-2; j_call: TRBJ1-2; clone_size: .; d_call: TRBD1; cdr3_nt: TGTGCCAGCAGCTTGGACAGGGGCTATGGCTACACCTTC; cdr3_aa: CASSLDRGYGYTF
v_call: TRBV7-6; j_call: TRBJ2-7; clone_size: .; d_call: .; cdr3_nt: TGTGCCAGCAGCTTGTACCCCGGGAGCTCCTACGAGCAGTACTTC; cdr3_aa: CASSLYPGSSYEQYF
v_call: TRBV19; j_call: TRBJ1-1; clone_size: .; d_call: .; cdr3_nt: TGTGCCAGTAGAGAACAGGGCCGGACTGAAGCTTTCTTT; cdr3_aa: CASREQGRTEAFF
v_call: TRBV29-1; j_call: TRBJ2-3; clone_size: .; d_call: .; cdr3_nt: TGCAGCGTTGAAGGAGGCAGGGGTACAGATACGCAGTATTTT; cdr3_aa: CSVEGGRGTDTQYF
v_call: TRBV9; j_call: TRBJ2-2; clone_size: .; d_call: .; cdr3_nt: TGTGCCAGCAGCGTAGGCACTCCAGGGGAGCTGTTTTTT; cdr3_aa: CASSVGTPGELFF
v_call: TRBV30; j_call: TRBJ1-3; clone_size: .; d_call: .; cdr3_nt: TGTGCCTGGGCCCTCTTCGGGAACACCATATATTTT; cdr3_aa: CAWALFGNTIYF
v_call: TRBV30; j_call: TRBJ1-1; clone_size: .; d_call: .; cdr3_nt: TGTGCCTGGAGTGTAGGGGTAACTGAAGCTTTCTTT; cdr3_aa: CAWSVGVTEAFF
v_call: TRBV29-1; j_call: TRBJ2-5; clone_size: .; d_call: TRBD1; cdr3_nt: TGCAGCGTTGAAGAGGGAAACAGGGGAAACCAAGAGACCCAGTACTTC; cdr3_aa: CSVEEGNRGNQETQYF
v_call: TRBV27; j_call: TRBJ2-3; clone_size: .; d_call: TRBD2; cdr3_nt: TGTGCCAGCAGTTTGGTAGTAGCGGGGCGACTTAGCACAGATACGCAGTATTTT; cdr3_aa: CASSLVVAGRLSTDTQYF
v_call: TRBV7-9; j_call: TRBJ1-2; clone_size: .; d_call: TRBD1; cdr3_nt: TGTGCCAGCAGCCTACAGGGGTCACATGGCTACACCTTC; cdr3_aa: CASSLQGSHGYTF
v_call: TRBV7-9; j_call: TRBJ2-1; clone_size: once; d_call: .; cdr3_nt: TGTGCCAGCACCCCCGGGAGTTTCGATGAGCAGTTCTTC; cdr3_aa: CASTPGSFDEQFF
v_call: TRBV2; j_call: TRBJ1-2; clone_size: once; d_call: .; cdr3_nt: TGTGCCAGCAGTGAGGAAGGGGAATTAGGCGGCTACACCTTC; cdr3_aa: CASSEEGELGGYTF
v_call: TRBV27; j_call: TRBJ2-1; clone_size: .; d_call: .; cdr3_nt: TGTGCCAGCAGTAGGTTGCCACAGGCGAGTGAGCAGTTCTTC; cdr3_aa: CASSRLPQASEQFF
v_call: TRBV4-1; j_call: TRBJ1-5; clone_size: .; d_call: .; cdr3_nt: TGCGCCAGCAGCCACGAGGCCGGAGGGTGGGGTCAGCCCCAGCATTTT; cdr3_aa: CASSHEAGGWGQPQHF
v_call: TRBV2; j_call: TRBJ1-5; clone_size: .; d_call: .; cdr3_nt: TGTGCCAGCAGTGACCCCCTCAATCAGCCCCAGCATTTT; cdr3_aa: CASSDPLNQPQHF
v_call: TRBV11-3; j_call: TRBJ1-1; clone_size: .; d_call: .; cdr3_nt: TGTGCCAGCAGCTTACAGACAGAGGAGAACACTGAAGCTTTCTTT; cdr3_aa: CASSLQTEENTEAFF
v_call: TRBV29-1; j_call: TRBJ2-3; clone_size: .; d_call: TRBD1; cdr3_nt: TGCAGCGTTGAGGGGGGACAGGGTGCAGATACGCAGTATTTT; cdr3_aa: CSVEGGQGADTQYF
v_call: TRBV7-6; j_call: TRBJ2-1; clone_size: .; d_call: .; cdr3_nt: TGTGCCAGCAGCTTATCGAGGGTAGCGGAACAGTTCTTC; cdr3_aa: CASSLSRVAEQFF
v_call: TRBV2; j_call: TRBJ1-6; clone_size: few; d_call: TRBD1; cdr3_nt: TGTGCCAGTGGGGTCCGGGACAGGGACAATTCACCCCTCCACTTT; cdr3_aa: CASGVRDRDNSPLHF
v_call: TRBV27; j_call: TRBJ1-1; clone_size: .; d_call: .; cdr3_nt: TGTGCCAGCAGTTTAAACGTGGAGGCGAACACTGAAGCTTTCTTT; cdr3_aa: CASSLNVEANTEAFF
v_call: TRBV28; j_call: TRBJ2-7; clone_size: large; d_call: TRBD1; cdr3_nt: TGTGCCAGCAGTTTAGTCCCGGGACAGGGACCGCAGCTCTTC; cdr3_aa: CASSLVPGQGPQLF
v_call: TRBV29-1; j_call: TRBJ1-1; clone_size: .; d_call: .; cdr3_nt: TGCAGCGTTGGAGGGCCCTGGAACACTGAAGCTTTCTTT; cdr3_aa: CSVGGPWNTEAFF